The clone carrying this TCR beta chain was seen just once. V shed 4 bases and J shed 2 bases, with 15 bases lying between them. Germline V gives CDR1 MNHEY, CDR2 SMNVEV (reference sequence). This CDR3 comprises 15 residues. Under the authors' procedure: The authors estimated nucleated cell counts from reference gene primer amplification. Repertoires were generated with immunoSEQ multiplex PCR, while TCRdb's copy carries only in-frame clones and drops some. V and J calls and clone size come straight from that table; D and trimming were deduced from the DNA. The sample carries roughly 250,000 clones, around 88% recorded once. This record belongs to a study of blood T cell repertoires in COVID-19. At the level of the study: The samples span acute and convalescent COVID-19 from the United States, Italy and Spain. From T cells, B-cell-depleted T cells, or PBMCs came the material, which was cDNA or gDNA.

The specimen sequenced was peripheral blood. The chain has TRBV27 and TRBJ2-7, with a possible D match to TRBD1 (5 bases). The source of this sequence is a man aged 30 to 39 with acute or convalescent COVID-19. CDR3 coding DNA: TGTGCCAGCAGTTCCCCGTCTGGGGCCACCTACGAGCAGTACTTC. Translation: CASSSPSGATYEQYF.